A selection of T cell receptor beta chains follows, all from one sample in a study of T cells in Graves' hyperthyroidism and ophthalmopathy. In TCRdb, the multiplex PCR reads were re-called with MiXCR into one record per CDR3 protein. Here the sample spans approximately 610,000 distinct CDR3 sequences, 15% to 20% being singletons. Sequences were obtained from blood. The receptors derive from a woman under 30 with Graves' hyperthyroidism. CDR3s include the opening cysteine and the closing phenylalanine or tryptophan. Each record gives: J gene, clone size, V gene, D gene, CDR3 protein, CDR3 DNA. A D gene is named only where the DNA matches it firmly. Expanded clones get a size class; other rows say once, few or many, or leave the size out.

j_gene: TRBJ2-1
abundance: many
v_gene: TRBV27
d_gene: NA
CDR3aa: CASSSPRWAHYNEQFF
CDR3nt: TGTGCCAGCAGTTCCCCTCGGTGGGCCCATTACAATGAGCAGTTCTTC

j_gene: TRBJ2-2
abundance: many
v_gene: TRBV2
d_gene: TRBD2
CDR3aa: CASSEPGLAGVSNTGELFF
CDR3nt: TGTGCCAGCAGTGAACCGGGACTAGCGGGAGTGTCGAACACCGGGGAGCTGTTTTTT

j_gene: TRBJ2-2
abundance: few
v_gene: TRBV12-3/TRBV12-4
d_gene: NA
CDR3aa: CASSLATGSTGELFF
CDR3nt: TGTGCCAGCAGTTTAGCTACAGGGAGCACCGGGGAGCTGTTTTTT

j_gene: TRBJ2-7
abundance: many
v_gene: TRBV6-5
d_gene: TRBD1
CDR3aa: CASSYTGQGHYEQYF
CDR3nt: TGTGCCAGCAGTTATACTGGACAGGGGCACTACGAGCAGTACTTC

j_gene: TRBJ1-1
abundance: many
v_gene: TRBV28
d_gene: NA
CDR3aa: CASSYTDTEAFF
CDR3nt: TGTGCCAGCAGTTACACTGACACTGAAGCTTTCTTT

j_gene: TRBJ1-5
abundance: NA
v_gene: TRBV9
d_gene: NA
CDR3aa: CASSVDGYSNQPQHF
CDR3nt: TGTGCCAGCAGCGTAGACGGGTATAGCAATCAGCCCCAGCATTTT

j_gene: TRBJ2-7
abundance: few
v_gene: TRBV4-2
d_gene: TRBD1
CDR3aa: CASSQVWDRSSEQYF
CDR3nt: TGTGCCAGCAGCCAAGTGTGGGACAGGAGTAGCGAGCAGTACTTC

j_gene: TRBJ1-2
abundance: many
v_gene: TRBV11-2
d_gene: TRBD1
CDR3aa: CASSALTGGGGYTF
CDR3nt: TGTGCCAGCAGCGCACTCACAGGGGGCGGAGGCTACACCTTC

j_gene: TRBJ2-1
abundance: NA
v_gene: TRBV7-7
d_gene: TRBD1
CDR3aa: CASSPWTGDSYNEQFF
CDR3nt: TGTGCCAGCAGCCCGTGGACAGGGGACTCCTACAATGAGCAGTTCTTC

j_gene: TRBJ2-3
abundance: many
v_gene: TRBV10-3
d_gene: NA
CDR3aa: CAIRVHVGTTDTQYF
CDR3nt: TGTGCCATCAGAGTACACGTGGGTACCACAGATACGCAGTATTTT

j_gene: TRBJ2-1
abundance: many
v_gene: TRBV2
d_gene: TRBD2
CDR3aa: CARGREGIYNEQFF
CDR3nt: TGTGCCAGGGGGCGGGAGGGAATCTACAATGAGCAGTTCTTC

j_gene: TRBJ1-5
abundance: many
v_gene: TRBV12-3/TRBV12-4
d_gene: NA
CDR3aa: CASSLGGSQPQHF
CDR3nt: TGTGCCAGCAGCTTGGGGGGGAGCCAGCCCCAGCATTTT

j_gene: TRBJ1-1
abundance: many
v_gene: TRBV3-2
d_gene: NA
CDR3aa: CASSQDRGGTEAFF
CDR3nt: TGTGCCAGCAGCCAAGACAGGGGCGGCACTGAAGCTTTCTTT

j_gene: TRBJ2-1
abundance: NA
v_gene: TRBV5-6
d_gene: NA
CDR3aa: CASSLDAGLGLNEQFF
CDR3nt: TGTGCCAGCAGCTTGGATGCAGGGCTCGGGTTAAATGAGCAGTTCTTC

j_gene: TRBJ1-2
abundance: few
v_gene: TRBV9
d_gene: NA
CDR3aa: CASSVDENYGYTF
CDR3nt: TGTGCCAGCAGCGTCGACGAGAACTATGGCTACACCTTC

j_gene: TRBJ1-5
abundance: NA
v_gene: TRBV7-2
d_gene: TRBD1
CDR3aa: CASSLLDRAEQPQHF
CDR3nt: TGTGCCAGCAGCTTACTGGACAGGGCAGAGCAGCCCCAGCATTTT

j_gene: TRBJ2-3
abundance: many
v_gene: TRBV20-1
d_gene: TRBD2
CDR3aa: CSASPSGRSDTQYF
CDR3nt: TGCAGTGCTTCCCCTAGCGGGAGGTCAGATACGCAGTATTTT

j_gene: TRBJ1-6
abundance: few
v_gene: TRBV5-1
d_gene: TRBD1
CDR3aa: CASQRGQVNSPLHF
CDR3nt: TGCGCCAGCCAAAGAGGACAGGTTAATTCACCCCTCCACTTT

j_gene: TRBJ2-7
abundance: many
v_gene: TRBV29-1
d_gene: NA
CDR3aa: CNDPRSGYEQYF
CDR3nt: TGCAACGACCCGAGGAGCGGGTACGAGCAGTACTTC

j_gene: TRBJ2-3
abundance: NA
v_gene: TRBV12-3/TRBV12-4
d_gene: NA
CDR3aa: CASSPPGKHGADTQYF
CDR3nt: TGTGCCAGCAGTCCACCGGGGAAGCACGGGGCAGATACGCAGTATTTT

j_gene: TRBJ1-5
abundance: many
v_gene: TRBV18
d_gene: NA
CDR3aa: CASSPVDNQPQHF
CDR3nt: TGTGCCAGCTCACCCGTCGATAATCAGCCCCAGCATTTT

j_gene: TRBJ2-1
abundance: many
v_gene: TRBV20-1
d_gene: NA
CDR3aa: CSARDRISYNEQFF
CDR3nt: TGCAGTGCCCGAGACAGGATCTCCTACAATGAGCAGTTCTTC

j_gene: TRBJ1-2
abundance: NA
v_gene: TRBV24-1
d_gene: NA
CDR3aa: CATRLQGGRYYGYTF
CDR3nt: TGTGCCACCAGGCTTCAAGGGGGGCGTTACTATGGCTACACCTTC

j_gene: TRBJ1-5
abundance: many
v_gene: TRBV3-1
d_gene: TRBD1
CDR3aa: CASSQSGTGPQPQHF
CDR3nt: TGTGCCAGCAGCCAATCCGGGACAGGACCTCAGCCCCAGCATTTT

j_gene: TRBJ1-5
abundance: few
v_gene: TRBV6-2/TRBV6-3
d_gene: TRBD1
CDR3aa: CASSSTTGVKDQPQHF
CDR3nt: TGTGCCAGCAGCTCCACTACAGGGGTAAAGGATCAGCCCCAGCATTTT

j_gene: TRBJ2-1
abundance: NA
v_gene: TRBV20-1
d_gene: TRBD2
CDR3aa: CSARATSGTNEQFF
CDR3nt: TGCAGTGCTAGAGCGACTAGCGGGACGAATGAGCAGTTCTTC

j_gene: TRBJ1-1
abundance: few
v_gene: TRBV15
d_gene: NA
CDR3aa: CATSVNREVGTEAFF
CDR3nt: TGTGCCACCAGCGTCAACAGGGAAGTTGGCACTGAAGCTTTCTTT

j_gene: TRBJ2-2
abundance: NA
v_gene: TRBV6-1
d_gene: NA
CDR3aa: CASSRPWGDTGELFF
CDR3nt: TGTGCCAGCAGTCGCCCATGGGGGGACACCGGGGAGCTGTTTTTT

j_gene: TRBJ2-7
abundance: many
v_gene: TRBV11-2
d_gene: NA
CDR3aa: CASSLVVEQYF
CDR3nt: TGTGCCAGCAGCTTAGTAGTCGAGCAGTACTTC

j_gene: TRBJ2-2
abundance: few
v_gene: TRBV14
d_gene: TRBD1
CDR3aa: CASSRTGEAGELFF
CDR3nt: TGTGCCAGCAGCCGGACAGGGGAGGCCGGGGAGCTGTTTTTT

j_gene: TRBJ2-7
abundance: NA
v_gene: TRBV4-3
d_gene: NA
CDR3aa: CASSQGLRLAGFYEQYF
CDR3nt: TGCGCCAGCAGCCAAGGGTTAAGATTGGCTGGGTTCTACGAGCAGTACTTC

j_gene: TRBJ2-7
abundance: many
v_gene: TRBV27
d_gene: NA
CDR3aa: CASSLGQGMYEQYF
CDR3nt: TGTGCCAGCAGTTTGGGCCAGGGCATGTACGAGCAGTACTTC

j_gene: TRBJ1-4
abundance: once
v_gene: TRBV6-1
d_gene: TRBD1
CDR3aa: CASRSGGQFAPTNEKLFF
CDR3nt: TGTGCCAGTCGGTCAGGGGGGCAATTTGCCCCAACTAATGAAAAACTGTTTTTT

j_gene: TRBJ2-1
abundance: NA
v_gene: TRBV7-7
d_gene: NA
CDR3aa: CASSRPRGEQFF
CDR3nt: TGTGCCAGCAGCCGACCGAGAGGTGAGCAGTTCTTC

j_gene: TRBJ2-7
abundance: NA
v_gene: TRBV5-6
d_gene: NA
CDR3aa: CASSSQSWASGSYEQYF
CDR3nt: TGTGCCAGCAGCTCACAGTCCTGGGCCTCCGGCTCCTACGAGCAGTACTTC

j_gene: TRBJ1-2
abundance: few
v_gene: TRBV6-1
d_gene: NA
CDR3aa: CASTTEIDYGYTF
CDR3nt: TGTGCCAGCACCACGGAGATCGACTATGGCTACACCTTC

j_gene: TRBJ2-7
abundance: many
v_gene: TRBV29-1
d_gene: NA
CDR3aa: CSVTEGRISYEQYF
CDR3nt: TGCAGCGTCACCGAGGGCAGGATAAGCTACGAGCAGTACTTC

j_gene: TRBJ2-7
abundance: many
v_gene: TRBV5-8
d_gene: TRBD2
CDR3aa: CASSSLAGDYEQYF
CDR3nt: TGTGCCAGCAGCTCGCTAGCGGGCGACTACGAGCAGTACTTC